The 12 T cell receptor beta chains reported below all come from one sample, sequenced in a study of T cells in Graves' hyperthyroidism and ophthalmopathy. TCR beta CDR3 regions were amplified from RNA transcripts. A first-round RT-PCR of the TCR CDR3 used the HTBI primer set. TCRdb re-derived calls from the multiplex PCR reads in MiXCR, one entry per CDR3 protein. The sample carries 500,000 to 800,000 distinct CDR3 sequences, just under 45% recorded once. The sample comprised peripheral blood or thyroid tissue (not recorded which). The receptors derive from an adult man with Graves' disease, either hyperthyroidism or ophthalmopathy (not recorded which).

In regard to this clonotype: A much larger clone differs by one base, so this may be a read error. This chain joins TRBV15 and TRBJ1-2; D remains unclear. The V gene's germline CDR1 is LNHNV and CDR2 YYDKDF (reference sequence). CDR3 size: 14 residues. CDR3 nucleotide sequence: TGTGCCACCAGCAGAGACCCGAGAGACTATGGCCACACCTTC. Translating it yields CATSRDPRDYGHTF.

V usage is TRBV29-1 and J usage is TRBJ2-7; D possibly matches TRBD1 or TRBD2 (6 bases each). V was clipped by 7 bases and J by 5 bases, with 18 bases between them. Germline values: CDR1 SQVTM, CDR2 ANQGSEA. CDR3 length equals 13 residues. CDR3: CSAYDRRDHEQYF. Written as DNA, the CDR3 is TGCAGCGCATACGACAGGAGGGACCACGAGCAGTACTTC.

This chain links TRBV9 with TRBJ2-7; TRBD2 matches at 15 bases. CDR3 length: 16 amino acids. Germline V gene sequence: CDR1 SGDLS, CDR2 YYNGEE. Trimming at V came to 4 bases and at J to 5 bases, leaving 7 bases not matched to a gene. The CDR3 reads CASSLGLAGGIHEQYF. The CDR3 DNA follows: TGTGCCAGCAGCCTTGGACTAGCGGGAGGGATCCACGAGCAGTACTTC.

This clonotype was found many times. The chain carries TRBV29-1 and TRBJ2-7, with D unclear. Trimming pared 4 bases from V and 3 bases from J, leaving 10 bases between. This CDR3 contains 12 residues. Looked up from germline, CDR1 is SQVTM and CDR2 is ANQGSEA. The DNA for the CDR3 is TGCAGCGTTGGACATGACCACTACGAGCAGTACTTC. This codes for CSVGHDHYEQYF.

A note on this clonotype: A single base separates this from a much larger clone, so it may be a read error. The CDR3 reads CTSLFNYGYTF. CDR3 bases: TGTACCAGTCTCTTCAACTATGGCTACACCTTC. The J gene is TRBJ1-2, the V gene TRBV19; no clear D. The CDR3 covers 11 residues. Germline CDR1 and CDR2: LNHDA and SQIVND (reference sequence).

This chain links TRBV7-6 with TRBJ2-2; no firm D call. V was shortened by 2 bases and J by 8 bases, with 6 bases between the two germline ends. CDR1 and CDR2 from the germline V gene are SGHVS and FNYEAQ. The CDR3 is 12 amino acids. CDR3 coding DNA: TGTGCCAGCAGCTTAAGCATTGGGGAGCTGTTTTTT. This translates into CASSLSIGELFF.

The chain combines TRBV7-8 with TRBJ1-5; D uncertain. V was pared by 1 base and J by 7 bases, with 8 bases between. CDR3 length: 13 amino acids. Germline V gene data show CDR1 as SGHVS and CDR2 as FQNEAQ. In DNA, the CDR3 is TGTGCCAGCAGCTTAGATCGGCCCCAGCCCCAGCATTTT. Protein product: CASSLDRPQPQHF.

Ten or more counts support this clonotype. This rearrangement joins TRBV25-1 to TRBJ1-1, with D maybe TRBD1 (5 bases). Germline CDR1 is MGHDK and CDR2 is SYGVNS. There are 14 residues in the CDR3. The V and J ends lost 1 base and 1 base respectively, with 7 bases between them. In DNA, the CDR3 is TGTGCCAGCAGTGAATGGGGGGGGAACACTGAAGCTTTCTTT. This gives the protein CASSEWGGNTEAFF.

This clonotype was seen only once. The junction and the germline gene differ at one end; a read error may be behind it. This chain connects TRBV25-1 to TRBJ2-5; perhaps TRBD1 as D (6 bases). The CDR3 is 13 residues long. Germline V CDR1 and CDR2: MGHDK, SYGVNS. The CDR3 reads CSSSPTGKETQYF. CDR3 sequence (DNA): TGTTCCAGCAGCCCTACAGGGAAAGAGACCCAGTACTTC.

V is TRBV7-6 and J is TRBJ2-5; 10 bases line up with TRBD2. The CDR3 spans 16 residues. V lost 2 bases to trimming and J lost 2 bases; unmatched junction nucleotides: 5. The germline V gene encodes CDR1 SGHVS and CDR2 FNYEAQ. CDR3 residues: CASSLRASGRQETQYF. In DNA form, the CDR3 reads TGTGCCAGCAGCTTAAGGGCTAGCGGGAGACAAGAGACCCAGTACTTC.

Many counts were recorded for this clonotype. This chain links TRBV7-6 with TRBJ2-5; D uncertain. In germline, CDR1 is SGHVS, CDR2 FNYEAQ. Trimming removed 1 base from V and 5 bases from J, with 5 bases in between. The CDR3 sequence is 12 residues long. CDR3 nucleotides: TGTGCCAGCAGCTTAGGGCGGGAGACCCAGTACTTC. Encoded protein: CASSLGRETQYF.

V is TRBV12-3 or TRBV12-4 and J is TRBJ1-5; tentatively, D is TRBD1 (6 bases). V gave up 7 bases and J gave up 6 bases, with 16 bases separating them. This CDR3 has 14 residues. CDR3 protein: CASMGGRNAQPQHF. In nucleotides, the CDR3 is TGTGCCAGCATGGGGGGCAGGAACGCTCAGCCCCAGCATTTT.